Each of the 15 T cell receptor beta chains below was sequenced from the same sample in a study of T cells in Graves' hyperthyroidism and ophthalmopathy. What was amplified from RNA transcripts were TCR beta CDR3 regions. When the TCR CDR3 underwent first-round RT-PCR, the HTBI primer set was used. TCRdb fed the multiplex PCR reads into MiXCR, producing one record per CDR3 protein. The sample consists of about 200,000 distinct CDR3 sequences, approximately 20% of them appearing once. Sequenced: blood. The receptor source for this set is a man aged 35-49 years with Graves' hyperthyroidism.

This clonotype has just a few counts. V gene TRBV2 combines with J gene TRBJ2-5, with D hard to call. Trimming left V 6 bases short and J 1 base short, with 9 bases between. This CDR3 has 13 residues. In germline, CDR1 is SNHLY, CDR2 FYNNEI. This CDR3 reads CASRPYVQETQYF. CDR3 nucleotides: TGTGCCAGCAGGCCCTATGTCCAAGAGACCCAGTACTTC.

This clonotype occurred a few times. The rearrangement links TRBV11-2 to TRBJ2-1; TRBD2 agrees at 7 bases. This CDR3 is built from 18 residues. V gave up 1 base and J gave up 4 bases; unmatched junction bases: 13. Germline V gene sequence: CDR1 SGHAT, CDR2 FQNNGV. The CDR3 nucleotides are TGTGCCAGCAGCTTAGTCTGGGTCGGGAGCGGGATATACAATGAGCAGTTCTTC. Protein product: CASSLVWVGSGIYNEQFF.

V usage is TRBV28 and J usage is TRBJ1-2; D is unresolved. Trimming cost V 4 bases and J 7 bases, with 16 bases left between them. The CDR3 runs 14 residues. The germline V gene has CDR1 MDHEN and CDR2 SYDVKM. CDR3 coding DNA: TGTGCCAGCAGTTCCCAAGTCACCATTGTTGGCTACACCTTC. Its protein is CASSSQVTIVGYTF.

A few counts support this clonotype. V gene TRBV4-3 combines with J gene TRBJ2-7; a possible D gene is TRBD2 (6 bases). V was pared by 1 base and J by 3 bases, with 10 bases between. Germline CDR1 LGHNA, CDR2 YSLEER. The CDR3 contains 14 residues. CDR3 in amino acids: CASSQAREYYEQYF. CDR3 in DNA: TGCGCCAGCAGCCAAGCACGGGAGTACTACGAGCAGTACTTC.

In DNA, the CDR3 is TGTGCCAGCAGTTCGGTCCGGGACAGGGGGCTAAACGAGCAGTACTTC. Encoded protein: CASSSVRDRGLNEQYF. V is TRBV6-5 and J is TRBJ2-7, with TRBD1 identical over 12 bases. V lost 4 bases and J lost 5; bases outside the gene matches: 9. CDR1 and CDR2 (germline): MNHEY, SVGAGI. The CDR3 extends over 16 amino acids.

The sample holds a few counts of this clonotype. The CDR3 loop reads CASSLGVVAGGTEAFF. The CDR3 nucleotides read TGCGCCAGCAGCTTGGGGGTGGTCGCGGGGGGCACTGAAGCTTTCTTT. The chain is built from TRBV5-1 and TRBJ1-1; TRBD1 is a possible D gene (5 bases). V was cut by 0 bases and J by 4 bases, with 16 bases left in between. Germline CDR1 SGHRS, CDR2 YFSETQ. CDR3 length equals 16 residues. Variable domain in full (rest from reference TRBV5-1 and TRBJ1-1): KAGVTQTPRYLIKTRGQQVTLSCSPISGHRSVSWYQQTPGQGLQFLFEYFSETQRNKGNFPGRFSGRQFSNSRSEMNVSTLELGDSALYLCASSLGVVAGGTEAFFGQGTRLTVV.

This clonotype occurred many times. This chain uses TRBV3-1 with TRBJ2-7, with D perhaps being TRBD1 or TRBD2 (5 bases each). This CDR3 contains 13 residues. Germline V gives CDR1 LGHDT, CDR2 YNNKEL (reference sequence). V shed 4 bases and J shed 5 bases, with 12 bases lying between them. The CDR3 region has the DNA TGTGCCAGCAGCCTCTCACGGGACCACGAGCAGTACTTC. It specifies CASSLSRDHEQYF.

This chain uses TRBV10-3 with TRBJ2-2; 7 positions agree with TRBD1. Germline trimming cut 10 bases from V and 3 bases from J; bases unmatched to any gene: 11. Germline V lookup: CDR1 ENHRY, CDR2 SYGVKD. This CDR3 spans 15 amino acids. Here the CDR3 reads CATQPDRADTGELFF. CDR3 nucleotide sequence: TGTGCCACCCAACCCGACAGGGCGGACACCGGGGAGCTGTTTTTT.

This clonotype was detected only a few times. CDR3 DNA: TGTGCCAGCAGTTACTTGGCAGGACTAGGTCAGCCCCAGCATTTT. Its protein product is CASSYLAGLGQPQHF. The J gene is TRBJ1-5, the V gene TRBV6-5; D ambiguous. The CDR3 has 15 residues. The germline V gene has CDR1 MNHEY and CDR2 SVGAGI. V dropped 1 base and J dropped 6 bases, with 13 bases sitting between them.

This clonotype has at least ten counts. This rearrangement joins TRBV19 to TRBJ1-5; 10 bases are shared with TRBD1. V lost 6 bases to trimming and J lost 8 bases; unmatched junction nucleotides: 7. The CDR3 is made up of 14 amino acids. CDR1 is LNHDA and CDR2 is SQIVND in the germline V gene (reference sequence). The DNA for the CDR3 is TGTGCCAGTAGGTCGGGACAGGGGTGGGAGCCCCAGCATTTT. This translates into CASRSGQGWEPQHF.

This clonotype was picked up many times. The chain combines TRBV28 with TRBJ1-5, with D unclear. The V end lost 7 bases, the J end lost 2 bases, and 9 bases lay between the germline ends. CDR3 size: 13 residues. CDR1 and CDR2 (germline): MDHEN, SYDVKM. The CDR3 loop reads CASKPGGNQPQHF. CDR3 DNA: TGTGCCAGCAAACCTGGGGGCAATCAGCCCCAGCATTTT.

This clonotype has at least ten counts. V and J are TRBV27 and TRBJ1-2; D call uncertain. The CDR3 sequence is 14 residues long. CDR1 is MNHEY, CDR2 SMNVEV, per germline (reference sequence). V lost 2 bases and J lost 1, with 8 bases in between. The CDR3 sequence: CASSLLHSNYGYTF. The CDR3 DNA reads as TGTGCCAGCAGTTTACTGCACAGTAACTATGGCTACACCTTC.

In its sample, this clonotype was seen many times. This chain uses TRBV6-5 with TRBJ2-1; D possibly matches TRBD1 or TRBD2 (5 bases each). The ends were cut back, 2 bases at V and 7 bases at J, with 21 bases in the middle. The CDR3 is 17 residues long. From germline, CDR1 is MNHEY and CDR2 SVGAGI. CDR3 residues: CASSYKVWGKKGNEQFF. Written as DNA, the CDR3 is TGTGCCAGCAGTTACAAGGTGTGGGGGAAAAAGGGGAATGAGCAGTTCTTC.

This clonotype was recorded a few times. A read error may be the cause here, since a much bigger clone is one base away. The chain links TRBV7-9 to TRBJ2-7; 8 positions agree with TRBD1. This CDR3 spans 13 amino acids. Germline CDR1 and CDR2: SEHNR and FQNEAQ (reference sequence). CDR3: CASSFGTGYGQYF. The DNA of the CDR3 is TGTGCCAGCAGCTTTGGGACAGGCTACGGGCAGTACTTC.

This clonotype has a handful of counts. The V gene is TRBV4-3, the J gene TRBJ1-5, with 9 nucleotides matching TRBD1. This CDR3 spans 14 amino acids. Germline CDR1 and CDR2: LGHNA and YSLEER. V was clipped by 5 bases and J by 6 bases; unmatched bases: 5. The DNA of the CDR3 is TGCGCCAGCAGCGCGGACAGGGGAATTCAGCCCCAGCATTTT. It encodes CASSADRGIQPQHF.